This T cell receptor (beta chain) derives from a study of blood T cell repertoires in COVID-19. The overall study: T cells, B-cell-depleted T cells, or PBMCs provided the cDNA or gDNA that served as material.

In germline, CDR1 is SGHTA, CDR2 FQGNSA. Trimming at V came to 3 bases and at J to 5 bases, leaving 10 bases not matched to a gene. The length of the CDR3 is 16 residues. Measured with immunoSEQ multiplex PCR; TCRdb has only the in-frame clones, and not every one. Seen here are 300,000 or so clones, about 88% observed once, and the top ten hold roughly 1%. This TCR was sampled from a woman aged 25 to 39 who had recovered from COVID-19. The rearrangement links TRBV7-2 to TRBJ2-7; 10 positions agree with TRBD1. Sample: PBMCs or T cells enriched from blood (not recorded which). CDR3 coding DNA: TGTGCCAGCAGCTTCGCCCCGGGACAGGGGAGGCACGAGCAGTACTTC. This codes for CASSFAPGQGRHEQYF.